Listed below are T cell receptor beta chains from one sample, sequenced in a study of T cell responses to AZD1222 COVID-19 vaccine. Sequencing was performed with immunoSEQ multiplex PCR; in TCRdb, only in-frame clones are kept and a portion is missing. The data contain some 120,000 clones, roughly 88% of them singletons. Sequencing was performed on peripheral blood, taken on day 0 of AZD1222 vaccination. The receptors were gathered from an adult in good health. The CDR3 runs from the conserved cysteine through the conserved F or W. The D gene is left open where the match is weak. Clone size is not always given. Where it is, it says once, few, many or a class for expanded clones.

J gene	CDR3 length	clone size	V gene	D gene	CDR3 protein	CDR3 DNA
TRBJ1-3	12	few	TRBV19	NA	CASTISGNTIYF	TGTGCCAGTACTATTTCAGGAAACACCATATATTTT
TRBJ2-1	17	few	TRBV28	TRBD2	CASSPRRLAGGGNEQFF	TGTGCCAGCAGCCCAAGGAGGCTAGCGGGAGGGGGTAATGAGCAGTTCTTC
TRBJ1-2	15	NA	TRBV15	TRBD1	CATSRPDRERYGYTF	TGTGCCACCAGCAGACCCGACAGGGAGCGTTATGGCTACACCTTC
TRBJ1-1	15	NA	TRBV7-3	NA	CASSLKAGLDTEAFF	TGTGCCAGCAGCTTAAAGGCAGGGCTAGACACTGAAGCTTTCTTT
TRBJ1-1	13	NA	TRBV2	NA	CASSSNMNTEAFF	TGTGCCAGCAGCTCGAACATGAACACTGAAGCTTTCTTT
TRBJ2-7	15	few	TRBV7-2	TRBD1	CASNTQPGQGYEQYF	TGTGCCAGCAACACCCAACCGGGACAGGGGTACGAGCAGTACTTC
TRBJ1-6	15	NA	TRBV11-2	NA	CASSLDQGRASPLHF	TGTGCCAGCAGCTTAGATCAGGGGAGAGCCTCACCCCTCCACTTT
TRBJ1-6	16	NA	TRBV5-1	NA	CASSLGPSSYNSPLHF	TGCGCCAGCAGCTTGGGACCGAGCTCCTATAATTCACCCCTCCACTTT
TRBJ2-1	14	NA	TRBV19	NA	CASSIKGGLGEQFF	TGTGCCAGTAGTATTAAAGGGGGATTGGGTGAGCAGTTCTTC
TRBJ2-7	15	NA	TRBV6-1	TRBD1	CASSLPGQGADEQYF	TGTGCCAGCAGTCTGCCGGGACAGGGGGCGGACGAGCAGTACTTC
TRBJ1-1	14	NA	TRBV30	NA	CAWSVQRGNTEAFF	TGTGCCTGGAGTGTACAGAGGGGAAACACTGAAGCTTTCTTT
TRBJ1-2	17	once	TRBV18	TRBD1	CASSQTGGSSHTYGYTF	TGTGCCAGCTCTCAAACAGGGGGCTCATCGCACACCTATGGCTACACCTTC
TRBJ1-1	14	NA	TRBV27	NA	CASSLKEGRTEAFF	TGTGCCAGCAGTTTAAAAGAGGGACGGACTGAAGCTTTCTTT
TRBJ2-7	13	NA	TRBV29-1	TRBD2	CSASAGEIYEQYF	TGCAGCGCCTCAGCGGGAGAAATCTACGAGCAGTACTTC
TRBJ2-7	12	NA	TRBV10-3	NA	CAITKDGYEQYF	TGTGCCATCACCAAGGACGGGTACGAGCAGTACTTC
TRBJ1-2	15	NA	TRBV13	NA	CASSLRQGGNYGYTF	TGTGCCAGCAGCTTAAGGCAGGGCGGCAACTATGGCTACACCTTC
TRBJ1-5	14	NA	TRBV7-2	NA	CASSLGAGYQPQHF	TGTGCCAGCAGCTTAGGGGCGGGTTATCAGCCCCAGCATTTT
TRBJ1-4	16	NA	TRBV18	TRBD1	CASSQQGPGFDEKLFF	TGTGCCAGCTCACAACAGGGGCCGGGGTTTGATGAAAAACTGTTTTTT
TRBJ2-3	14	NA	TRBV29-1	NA	CSADSGPRADTQYF	TGCAGCGCGGACAGTGGCCCTAGAGCAGATACGCAGTATTTT
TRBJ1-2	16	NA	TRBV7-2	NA	CASSDNGGLGNYGYTF	TGTGCCAGCAGCGACAATGGGGGGCTAGGGAACTATGGCTACACCTTC
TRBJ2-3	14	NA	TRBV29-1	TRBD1	CSVGRVQGTDTQYF	TGCAGCGTGGGCAGAGTACAGGGGACAGATACGCAGTATTTT
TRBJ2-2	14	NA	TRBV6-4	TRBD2	CASKRGPNTGELFF	TGTGCCAGCAAGCGGGGGCCGAACACCGGGGAGCTGTTTTTT